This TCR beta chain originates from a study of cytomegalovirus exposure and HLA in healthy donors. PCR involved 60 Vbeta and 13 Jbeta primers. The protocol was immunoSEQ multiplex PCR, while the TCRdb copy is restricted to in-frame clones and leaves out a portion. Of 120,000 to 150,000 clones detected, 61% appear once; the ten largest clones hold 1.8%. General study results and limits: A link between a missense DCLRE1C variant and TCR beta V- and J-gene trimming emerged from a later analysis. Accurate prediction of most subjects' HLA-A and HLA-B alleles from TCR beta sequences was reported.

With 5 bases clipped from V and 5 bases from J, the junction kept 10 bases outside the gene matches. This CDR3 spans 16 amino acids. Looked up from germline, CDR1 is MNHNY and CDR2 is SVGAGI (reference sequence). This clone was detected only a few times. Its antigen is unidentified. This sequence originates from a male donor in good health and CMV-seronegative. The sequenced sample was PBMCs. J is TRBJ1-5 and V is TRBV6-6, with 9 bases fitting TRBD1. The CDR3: CASSQPWTGEDQPQHF. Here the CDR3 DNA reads TGTGCCAGCAGTCAGCCATGGACAGGGGAGGATCAGCCCCAGCATTTT.